Each of the 18 T cell receptor beta chains below was sequenced from the same sample in a study of blood T cells in healthy people across ages. A second PCR of about 6 to 11 cycles used a sample-barcoded 5' primer and a J-beta primer mix. Each CDR3 protein gets one entry after TCRdb re-called the 5' RACE reads with MiXCR. The sample gives 650,000 or so distinct CDR3 sequences, 52% of which show up once; approximately 13% is in the top ten. Sequences were obtained from blood. These TCRs come from a woman older than 75 in good health.

About this clonotype itself: A much larger clone sits a single nucleotide away, making a read error possible. The chain is built from TRBV5-6 and TRBJ2-7, with unresolved D. V lost 5 bases and J lost 7, with 13 bases in between. The CDR3 covers 12 residues. Germline CDR1 is SGHDT and CDR2 is YYEEEE. CDR3: CASRSTPMEQYF. In nucleotides, the CDR3 is TGTGCCAGCAGGTCGACCCCGATGGAGCAGTACTTC. Full variable domain (missing parts from reference TRBV5-6 and TRBJ2-7): DAGVTQSPTHLIKTRGQQVTLRCSPKSGHDTVSWYQQALGQGPQFIFQYYEEEERQRGNFPDRFSGHQFPNYSSELNVNALLLGDSALYLCASRSTPMEQYFGPGTRLTVT.

The chain recombines TRBV12-3 or TRBV12-4 with TRBJ2-2, with 14 bases identical to TRBD2. This CDR3 spans 15 amino acids. The trim removed 8 bases at V and 3 bases at J, leaving 2 bases unmatched. DNA for the CDR3: TGTGCCAGCTGGGGACTAGCGGGAGACACCGGGGAGCTGTTTTTT. Translated: CASWGLAGDTGELFF.

With regard to this clonotype: At one end the junction does not follow the germline gene, possibly because of a read error. The chain is built from TRBV5-1 and TRBJ2-2, with 9 bases matching TRBD2. This CDR3 spans 16 amino acids. Per the germline V gene, CDR1 is SGHRS and CDR2 is YFSETQ. CDR3 nucleotide sequence: TGCGCCAACAGCCCTTCTAGCGGGACAACTACCGGGGAGCTGTTTTTT. Translation: CANSPSSGTTTGELFF.

There are many counts of this clonotype. J is TRBJ2-1 and V is TRBV12-3 or TRBV12-4; no definite D call. Trimming removed 6 bases from V and 8 bases from J, with 11 bases in between. The CDR3 contains 12 residues. The CDR3 loop is CASRPKGDEQFF. The CDR3 DNA follows: TGTGCCAGCAGACCCAAGGGCGATGAGCAGTTCTTC.

This clonotype has ten or more counts. The chain combines TRBV18 with TRBJ2-7, with 9 bases lining up with TRBD2. The CDR3 extends over 15 amino acids. CDR1 is KGHSH and CDR2 is LQKENI in the germline V gene. The ends lost 2 bases at V and 5 bases at J; junction bases unmatched: 7. DNA of the CDR3: TGTGCCAGCTCACCAATGAATAGCGGGAGCAACGAGCAGTACTTC. Its translation is CASSPMNSGSNEQYF.

V usage is TRBV5-1 and J usage is TRBJ2-3, with D tentatively TRBD1 (6 bases). The CDR3 is 15 residues long. Germline V gene data show CDR1 as SGHRS and CDR2 as YFSETQ. Between the trimmed V and J ends, which lost 4 bases and 3 bases, there was a span of 15 bases. The CDR3 reads CASSMQSRGTDTQYF. CDR3 DNA: TGCGCCAGCAGCATGCAGAGTAGGGGGACAGATACGCAGTATTTT.

The chain combines TRBV25-1 with TRBJ2-3, with a weak D call TRBD1 (6 bases). CDR1 is MGHDK and CDR2 is SYGVNS in the germline V gene. V shed 6 bases and J shed 6 bases, with 19 bases lying between them. The CDR3 consists of 15 residues. Here the CDR3 DNA reads TGTGCCAGCAGAGAAGGGGGAGCTATGTTGGATACGCAGTATTTT. It translates to CASREGGAMLDTQYF.

The V and J genes are TRBV20-1 and TRBJ2-7; D perhaps matches TRBD1 (7 bases). This CDR3 is built from 16 residues. V was pared by 2 bases and J by 6 bases, with 23 bases between. CDR1 is DFQATT, CDR2 SNEGSKA, per germline (reference sequence). The CDR3 loop is CSARSSATGLVGEQYF. The CDR3 coding sequence is TGCAGTGCTAGATCTAGCGCGACAGGGTTGGTAGGCGAGCAGTACTTC.

The CDR3 sequence is CASSGGLAYNEQFF. The CDR3, as DNA: TGCGCCAGCAGCGGTGGACTGGCCTACAATGAGCAGTTCTTC. This chain links TRBV5-1 with TRBJ2-1; D possibly corresponds to TRBD2 (5 bases). Germline CDR1 SGHRS, CDR2 YFSETQ. Trimming removed 4 bases at V and 2 bases at J, with 10 bases between. The CDR3 covers 14 residues.

This sequence joins TRBV4-3 and TRBJ1-5, with TRBD1 matching over 9 bases. The CDR3 extends over 14 amino acids. The germline V gene encodes CDR1 LGHNA and CDR2 YSLEER. V was pared by 4 bases and J by 6 bases, with 4 bases of the junction left unmatched. CDR3 nucleotide sequence: TGCGCCAGCAGCCCCCGGACAGGGGCTCAGCCCCAGCATTTT. It translates to CASSPRTGAQPQHF.

This clonotype was seen a few times. This chain joins TRBV6-2 or TRBV6-3 and TRBJ2-5; D not resolved. This CDR3 region has 14 residues. Germline V gene data show CDR1 as MNHEY and CDR2 as SVGEGT. V lost 2 bases, J lost 2 bases, and 9 bases lay in between. Here the CDR3 DNA reads TGTGCCAGCAGTTACGGCCCTCGGCAAGAGACCCAGTACTTC. Translated, it gives CASSYGPRQETQYF.

This chain uses TRBV29-1 with TRBJ2-5, with 11 bases lining up with TRBD2. Trimming removed 6 bases from V and 4 bases from J; junction bases left unmatched: 7. Germline V gene sequence: CDR1 SQVTM, CDR2 ANQGSEA. This CDR3 is built from 14 residues. The DNA for the CDR3 is TGCAGCGTGCTGACTAGCGGGGCCCGAGAGACCCAGTACTTC. It encodes CSVLTSGARETQYF.

V gene TRBV7-2 combines with J gene TRBJ2-2; 7 bases fit TRBD2. V was pared by 5 bases and J by 1 base, with 13 bases of the junction left unmatched. CDR3 length: 18 amino acids. Germline V gives CDR1 SGHTA, CDR2 FQGNSA. The DNA of the CDR3 is TGTGCCAGCAGCCCATTGAAGGGTGGACTAGTGAACACCGGGGAGCTGTTTTTT. It encodes CASSPLKGGLVNTGELFF.

The J gene is TRBJ2-3, the V gene TRBV7-9, with TRBD1 as a possible D gene (6 bases). Deletions cut 4 bases from V and 3 bases from J, with 20 bases between. This CDR3 has 17 amino acids. Germline CDR1 reads SEHNR; CDR2 reads FQNEAQ (reference sequence). The CDR3 spells CASSWRTPGHKTDTQYF. As DNA, the CDR3 is TGTGCCAGCAGCTGGCGGACTCCGGGACACAAGACAGATACGCAGTATTTT.

The rearrangement joins TRBV12-3 or TRBV12-4 to TRBJ1-1; D is perhaps TRBD1 (6 bases). Deletions cut 3 bases from V and 4 bases from J, with 12 bases between. The CDR3 runs 14 residues. The CDR3 here is CASSFLGGPTEAFF. In nucleotides, the CDR3 is TGTGCCAGCAGTTTCTTGGGGGGGCCCACTGAAGCTTTCTTT.

This chain uses TRBV7-9 with TRBJ2-1; 11 bases agree with TRBD2. Germline loops: CDR1 SEHNR, CDR2 FQNEAQ (reference sequence). V dropped 5 bases and J dropped 6; count of bases not matched to a gene: 12. There are 17 residues in the CDR3. The DNA for the CDR3 is TGTGCCAGCAGCATAGGGGGACTAGCGGATCCTAGCAATGAGCAGTTCTTC. This sequence encodes CASSIGGLADPSNEQFF.

About this clonotype itself: At one end the junction does not follow the germline gene, possibly because of a read error. The CDR3 nucleotides are TGCGCCAGCCGCTTGGGGAAGACTAGCGGGTCCTACGAGCAGTACTTC. Amino acid sequence: CASRLGKTSGSYEQYF. The chain uses TRBV5-1 and TRBJ2-4, with 10 bases matching TRBD2. The tail of the sequence fits TRBJ2-7 better, so the J call may be wrong. Germline CDR1 is SGHRS and CDR2 is YFSETQ. The CDR3 loop spans 16 amino acids.

This sequence joins TRBV12-3 or TRBV12-4 and TRBJ2-3, with unresolved D. V lost 9 bases and J 5 bases, leaving 9 bases between the germline ends. The length of the CDR3 is 11 residues. The CDR3: CARGWGDTQYF. In DNA, the CDR3 is TGTGCCAGAGGTTGGGGAGATACGCAGTATTTT.